The present T cell receptor beta chain was sequenced within a study of shared clonotypes between healthy human individuals. Points from the study as a whole: With a handful of donors compared, around 5.4% of naive CD4 clonotypes were shared.

Of note for this clone: Its antigen is currently unknown. The same CDR3 arises from other DNA sequences in this sample as well.

V was cut by 5 bases and J by 6 bases, with 8 bases left in between. The CDR3 is 11 residues long. CDR1 and CDR2 (germline): MNHEY, SVGAGI. Clones were read by immunoSEQ multiplex PCR, and TCRdb kept only the in-frame ones, dropping some. Of roughly 700,000 clones in the sample, around 67% were seen once. The sample consisted of memory CD4+ T cells sorted from blood. Subset: CD45RA-negative fraction. The receptor was isolated from a woman aged 25 to 45 in good health. The chain uses TRBV6-5 and TRBJ2-7; TRBD1 is a possible D gene (5 bases). The CDR3 region is CASSQGTEQYF. The CDR3 DNA is TGTGCCAGCAGTCAGGGTACCGAGCAGTACTTC.